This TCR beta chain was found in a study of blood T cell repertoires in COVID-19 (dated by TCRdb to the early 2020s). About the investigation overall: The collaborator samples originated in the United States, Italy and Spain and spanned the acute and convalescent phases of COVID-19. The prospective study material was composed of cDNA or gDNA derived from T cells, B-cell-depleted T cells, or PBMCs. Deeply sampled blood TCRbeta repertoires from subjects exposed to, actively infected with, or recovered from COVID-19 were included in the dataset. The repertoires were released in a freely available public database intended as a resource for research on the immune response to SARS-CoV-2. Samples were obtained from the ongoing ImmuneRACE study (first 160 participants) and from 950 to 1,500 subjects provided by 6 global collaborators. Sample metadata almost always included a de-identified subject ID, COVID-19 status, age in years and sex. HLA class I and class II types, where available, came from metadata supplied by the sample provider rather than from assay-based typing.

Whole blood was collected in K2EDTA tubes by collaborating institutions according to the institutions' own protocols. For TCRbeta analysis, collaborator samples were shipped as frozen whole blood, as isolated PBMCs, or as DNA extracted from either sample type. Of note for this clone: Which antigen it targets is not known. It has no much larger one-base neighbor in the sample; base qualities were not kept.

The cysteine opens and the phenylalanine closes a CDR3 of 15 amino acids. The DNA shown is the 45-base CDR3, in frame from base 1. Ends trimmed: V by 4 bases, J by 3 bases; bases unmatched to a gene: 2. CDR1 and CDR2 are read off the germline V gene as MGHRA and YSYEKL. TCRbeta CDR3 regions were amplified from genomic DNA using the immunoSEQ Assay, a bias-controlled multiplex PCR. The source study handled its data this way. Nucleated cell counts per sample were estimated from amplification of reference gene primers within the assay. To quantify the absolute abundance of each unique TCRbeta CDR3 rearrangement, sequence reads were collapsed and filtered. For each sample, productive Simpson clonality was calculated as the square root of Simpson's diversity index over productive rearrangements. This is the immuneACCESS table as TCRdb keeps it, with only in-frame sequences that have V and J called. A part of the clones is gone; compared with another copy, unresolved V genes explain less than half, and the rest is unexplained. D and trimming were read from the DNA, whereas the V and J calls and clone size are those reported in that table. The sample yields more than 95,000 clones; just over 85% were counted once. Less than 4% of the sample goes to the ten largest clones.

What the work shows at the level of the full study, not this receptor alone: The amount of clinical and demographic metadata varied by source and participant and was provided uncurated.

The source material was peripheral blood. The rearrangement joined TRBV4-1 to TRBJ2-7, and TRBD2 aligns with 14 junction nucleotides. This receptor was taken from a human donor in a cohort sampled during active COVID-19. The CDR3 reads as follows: CASSPGTSGGYEQYF. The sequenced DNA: TGCGCCAGCAGCCCCGGGACTAGCGGGGGCTACGAGCAGTACTTC.